A single sample gave rise to the 6 T cell receptor beta chains below, sequenced in a study of OX40 agonist ivuxolimab in advanced cancers. Clones were sequenced by immunoSEQ multiplex PCR, and TCRdb holds only the in-frame ones, with some missing. The sample lists approximately 90,000 clones; roughly nine tenths were seen once. Sequencing used CD4+ or CD8+ T cells sorted from blood, obtained in a trial of the OX40 agonist ivuxolimab. The receptors were sampled from an adult with an advanced solid tumor such as melanoma, head and neck, liver or kidney cancer.

The CDR3 sequence is CASSPDRRETRINNEQFF. DNA for the CDR3: TGTGCCAGCTCACCAGATCGTAGGGAGACAAGGATAAACAATGAGCAGTTCTTC. The genes are TRBV18 and TRBJ2-1; a weak D match, TRBD2 (5 bases). CDR1 is KGHSH and CDR2 is LQKENI in the germline V gene. The CDR3 is made up of 18 amino acids. Trimming shortened V by 2 bases and J by 5 bases, and 22 bases separated the two germline ends.

The CDR3 DNA is TGTGCCAGCAGTTTAGGGGTGACCGGAAACACCATATATTTT. Translating it yields CASSLGVTGNTIYF. The V gene is TRBV28, the J gene TRBJ1-3; D gene uncertain. The V and J ends lost 2 bases and 4 bases respectively, with 9 bases between them. The CDR3 consists of 14 residues. Germline CDR1 reads MDHEN; CDR2 reads SYDVKM.

The gene calls are TRBV5-1 and TRBJ1-3; possibly TRBD1 for D (6 bases). Per the germline V gene, CDR1 is SGHRS and CDR2 is YFSETQ. V lost 4 bases to trimming and J lost 0 bases, with 14 bases between them. This CDR3 contains 16 residues. The CDR3 DNA is TGCGCCAGCAGCCAGGGGAGGACAGACTCTGGAAACACCATATATTTT. It codes for CASSQGRTDSGNTIYF.

This clone was recorded once. The gene calls are TRBV5-1 and TRBJ2-3; D gene ambiguous. CDR1 and CDR2 from the germline V gene are SGHRS and YFSETQ. The CDR3 runs to 16 residues. V was clipped by 7 bases and J by 0 bases, with 18 bases between them. The CDR3 bases are TGCGCCAGCTCCTCTAGAGGTAGAGAAAGCACAGATACGCAGTATTTT. This codes for CASSSRGRESTDTQYF.

As concerns this clone: The same CDR3 arises from other DNA sequences in this sample as well. The genes are TRBV2 and TRBJ1-4, with 9 bases fitting TRBD1. The length of the CDR3 is 16 residues. After removal of 6 bases from V and 2 bases from J, the junction contained 7 bases not matched to a gene. Germline V gives CDR1 SNHLY, CDR2 FYNNEI. CDR3 DNA sequence: TGTGCCAGCAGAAGACAGGGGGGGGCGACTAATGAAAAACTGTTTTTT. Residues: CASRRQGGATNEKLFF.

This chain joins TRBV28 and TRBJ2-5; weak D call: TRBD2 (6 bases). CDR3 length: 16 amino acids. With 6 bases removed from V and 5 bases from J, the gap between germline ends came to 22 bases. Germline V gene data show CDR1 as MDHEN and CDR2 as SYDVKM. Written as DNA, the CDR3 is TGTGCCAGCAGCCCCCTAGGCGGGGTCTCTGGGGAGACCCAGTACTTC. It is translated as CASSPLGGVSGETQYF.